The clone carrying this T cell receptor beta chain was seen a few times. TCRdb re-called the PCR reads through MiXCR, storing one row per CDR3 protein. The sample carries about 21,000 distinct CDR3 sequences, over 40% recorded once. These data belong to a study of tumor-infiltrating lymphocytes in oesophageal squamous cell carcinoma. V lost 2 bases and J lost 2, with 6 bases in between. In germline, CDR1 is SGHTA, CDR2 FQGNSA. The CDR3 runs to 13 residues. This sequence originates from a male donor with esophageal squamous cell carcinoma. The chain couples TRBV7-2 to TRBJ2-5, with unresolved D. Sequenced input: normal esophageal tissue next to the tumor. The CDR3 DNA sequence: TGTGCCAGCAGCTTACTAATTCAAGAGACCCAGTACTTC. It translates to CASSLLIQETQYF.